A single sample is the source of the 7 T cell receptor beta chains below, sequenced in a study of T cells in Graves' hyperthyroidism and ophthalmopathy. Amplification of TCR beta CDR3 regions used RNA as the template. The HTBI primer set drove a first-round RT-PCR of the TCR CDR3. TCRdb redid the calling of the multiplex PCR reads with MiXCR, one entry per CDR3 protein. The sample records a few hundred thousand distinct CDR3 sequences, roughly 15% being singletons. Sequenced: blood. These receptors were collected from a young woman with Graves' hyperthyroidism.

This chain links TRBV11-2 with TRBJ2-1, with TRBD2 matching 10 bases. With 1 base clipped from V and 7 bases from J, the junction kept 4 bases outside the gene matches. Germline V gene lookup returns CDR1 SGHAT and CDR2 FQNNGV. CDR3 size: 15 residues. The CDR3 DNA sequence: TGTGCCAGCAGCTTAGGAGCTAGCGGGAGTAATGAGCAGTTCTTC. Amino acids: CASSLGASGSNEQFF.

The V call is TRBV30, the J call TRBJ2-1; 7 nucleotides agree with TRBD2. J gave up 9 bases and V 1 base, and 12 bases lay outside the gene matches. This CDR3 comprises 15 residues. Germline values: CDR1 GTSNPN, CDR2 SVGIG (reference sequence). In DNA, the CDR3 is TGTGCCTGGAGTGCGGGGGGTTCTAGCGGAGCTGAGCAGTTCTTC. Encoded protein: CAWSAGGSSGAEQFF.

This clonotype has ten or more counts. V usage is TRBV5-6 and J usage is TRBJ1-5, with no clear D. The CDR3 runs to 16 residues. The V end was cut by 1 base, the J end by 0 bases, with 11 bases between. Germline V lookup: CDR1 SGHDT, CDR2 YYEEEE. DNA of the CDR3: TGTGCCAGCAGCTTGATGGCAGCCTTTAGCAATCAGCCCCAGCATTTT. It is translated as CASSLMAAFSNQPQHF.

V is TRBV3-1 and J is TRBJ2-7; no definite D call. The V end was cut by 4 bases, the J end by 6 bases, with 10 bases between. This CDR3 has 12 amino acids. Germline values: CDR1 LGHDT, CDR2 YNNKEL (reference sequence). The CDR3 is CASSPPVGEQYF. As DNA, the CDR3 is TGTGCCAGCAGCCCCCCCGTCGGCGAGCAGTACTTC.

This chain joins TRBV20-1 and TRBJ2-7; 7 nucleotides agree with TRBD1. The CDR3 sequence is 15 residues long. Losses at the gene ends were 1 base for V and 4 bases for J; bases not matched to a gene: 10. Germline values: CDR1 DFQATT, CDR2 SNEGSKA (reference sequence). The CDR3 bases are TGCAGTGCTAGAGTAGCCGGGACAGCTCAGTACGAGCAGTACTTC. It encodes CSARVAGTAQYEQYF.

This sequence joins TRBV30 and TRBJ1-5; D is ambiguous. The CDR3 is made up of 12 amino acids. Trimming cost V 7 bases and J 0 bases, with 7 bases left between them. Germline-derived CDR1 and CDR2 are GTSNPN and SVGIG (reference sequence). The CDR3, as DNA: TGTGCCTACCGGGATAGCAATCAGCCCCAGCATTTT. Its translation: CAYRDSNQPQHF.

This clonotype occurred many times. This chain uses TRBV30 with TRBJ2-2; D call uncertain. CDR3 length equals 13 residues. The germline V gene has CDR1 GTSNPN and CDR2 SVGIG (reference sequence). The V end was cut by 3 bases, the J end by 1 base, with 6 bases between. CDR3 sequence reads: CAWRKGNTGELFF. CDR3 sequence (DNA): TGTGCCTGGAGGAAGGGGAACACCGGGGAGCTGTTTTTT.